The rows below give T cell receptor beta chains drawn from one sample of a study of Ad26.COV2.S vaccination and SARS-CoV-2 variants. The method was immunoSEQ multiplex PCR; TCRdb's version includes in-frame clones alone and lacks a portion of them. In the table there are over 400,000 clones, about 92% of which are singletons. Sequencing was performed on peripheral blood, taken in a trial of Ad26.COV2.S vaccine versus placebo. The receptors were sampled from a person aged 18 to 59 who received the Ad26.COV2.S COVID-19 vaccine or a placebo. CDR3s include the opening cysteine and the closing phenylalanine or tryptophan. The D gene is left open where the match is weak. Only part of the rows carry a size: once, few, many, or a class if the clone is expanded.

v_gene	d_gene	j_gene	abundance	CDR3nt	CDR3aa
TRBV28	NA	TRBJ2-2	once	TGTGCCAGCAGTTTATTAGAAAGGGCCGGGGAGCTGTTTTTT	CASSLLERAGELFF
TRBV4-1	NA	TRBJ2-5	NA	TGCGCCAGCAGCCAAGATCTAACAAACCAAGAGACCCAGTACTTC	CASSQDLTNQETQYF
TRBV24-1	TRBD1	TRBJ1-1	NA	TGTGCCACCAGTGATTCGCGGACAGGAGAAGCTTTCTTT	CATSDSRTGEAFF
TRBV18	TRBD1	TRBJ2-4	NA	TGTGCCAGCTCACCCCTGGACAGGGATGAAACCAAAAACATTCAGTACTTC	CASSPLDRDETKNIQYF
TRBV27	NA	TRBJ1-1	NA	TGTGCCAGCAGTTTCGAGGGGTTTACCGAAGCTTTCTTT	CASSFEGFTEAFF
TRBV19	NA	TRBJ2-2	NA	TGTGCCAGTAGTAGTCGTATCGGACGGGAAACCGGGGAGCTGTTTTTT	CASSSRIGRETGELFF
TRBV18	NA	TRBJ1-4	NA	TGTGCCAGCTCACGATCAGGGGACGAAAAACTGTTTTTT	CASSRSGDEKLFF
TRBV3-1/TRBV3-2	NA	TRBJ2-5	NA	TGTGCCAGCAGCTCGAGGGTGGGGCAAGAGACCCAGTACTTC	CASSSRVGQETQYF
TRBV12-3/TRBV12-4	NA	TRBJ2-2	NA	TGTGCCAGCAGTTCAACTAACACCGGGGAGCTGTTTTTT	CASSSTNTGELFF
TRBV4-1	TRBD1	TRBJ1-2	NA	TGCGCCAGCAGCCAAGTTCCTGGAGGACAGGGGGCTAACTATGGCTACACCTTC	CASSQVPGGQGANYGYTF
TRBV2	TRBD1	TRBJ1-3	NA	TGTGCCAGCAACCAGGACAGGGGGCCAGAAAACACCATATATTTT	CASNQDRGPENTIYF
TRBV5-6	TRBD1	TRBJ2-7	NA	TGTGCCAGCAGCCCGAGGACAGGGGTTGAGCAGTACTTC	CASSPRTGVEQYF
TRBV5-4	NA	TRBJ2-2	once	TGTGCCAGCAGCCTCCTGACAGATAACACCGGGGAGCTGTTTTTT	CASSLLTDNTGELFF
TRBV19	TRBD1	TRBJ1-5	NA	TGTGCCAGTAAACGGGACAGGGGCCGGTTAGGCAATCAGCCCCAGCATTTT	CASKRDRGRLGNQPQHF
TRBV11-2	NA	TRBJ2-7	NA	TGTGCCAGCAGCCTCGGCCGGTACGAGCAGTACTTC	CASSLGRYEQYF
TRBV7-8	NA	TRBJ1-2	once	TGTGCCAGCAGCCTCAGGGTCCTCTATGGCTACACCTTC	CASSLRVLYGYTF
TRBV2	NA	TRBJ1-5	NA	TGTGCCGGAACGACAGGCTCCAATCAGCCCCAGCATTTT	CAGTTGSNQPQHF
TRBV5-4	NA	TRBJ2-3	NA	TGTGCCAGCAGCTTCGGAGGGGGGGTCAGCACAGATACGCAGTATTTT	CASSFGGGVSTDTQYF
TRBV4-1	NA	TRBJ2-3	NA	TGCGCCAGCAGCCGAGCCGACCGCTTCGACACAGATACGCAGTATTTT	CASSRADRFDTDTQYF
TRBV19	NA	TRBJ2-1	NA	TGTGCCAGTAGTCTAACAGGGACGTCTAGCTCCTACAATGAGCAGTTCTTC	CASSLTGTSSSYNEQFF
TRBV5-8	TRBD1	TRBJ1-5	NA	TGTGCCAGCAGCAAGAGACAGGGGGGCGGTCAGCCCCAGCATTTT	CASSKRQGGGQPQHF
TRBV28	TRBD1	TRBJ1-5	NA	TGTGCCAGCAGTCGACAGGGGTCATCGCCCCAGCATTTT	CASSRQGSSPQHF
TRBV12-3/TRBV12-4	NA	TRBJ1-1	NA	TGTGCCAGCAGTTCGGACTCTCCTGAAGCTTTCTTT	CASSSDSPEAFF
TRBV9	NA	TRBJ1-5	NA	TGTGCCAGCAGCGTAGCTAAGGACAATAAATATAGCAATCAGCCCCAGCATTTT	CASSVAKDNKYSNQPQHF
TRBV7-6	TRBD2	TRBJ2-3	NA	TGTGCCAGCAGCTCGGGACTAGCGGGGGTGGCAGATACGCAGTATTTT	CASSSGLAGVADTQYF
TRBV15	NA	TRBJ2-4	NA	TGTGCCACCAGCAGAGGTGGAGGGGGGAACCAAAACATTCAGTACTTC	CATSRGGGGNQNIQYF
TRBV5-1	NA	TRBJ2-7	NA	TGCGCCAGCAGCTTGACGGAGTCCTACGAGCAGTACTTC	CASSLTESYEQYF
TRBV27	NA	TRBJ1-2	NA	TGTGCCAGCAGCCCGGTCCCTAACTATGGCTACACCTTC	CASSPVPNYGYTF
TRBV6-5	TRBD1	TRBJ1-6	NA	TGTGCCAGCAGCCTCGGACAGGGTTATTCACCCCTCCACTTT	CASSLGQGYSPLHF
TRBV7-2	NA	TRBJ1-1	NA	TGTGCCAGCACAGCTCCTACCCGGGACACTGAAGCTTTCTTT	CASTAPTRDTEAFF
TRBV28	TRBD1	TRBJ2-1	once	TGTGCCAGCTACCGGGACAGGGCCTACAATGAGCAGTTCTTC	CASYRDRAYNEQFF
TRBV6-2/TRBV6-3	TRBD2	TRBJ2-1	NA	TGTGCCAGCAGCCCCCCGGGACTAGGGTACAATGAGCAGTTCTTC	CASSPPGLGYNEQFF
TRBV15	TRBD1	TRBJ1-4	NA	TGTGCCATCAGGGCGACAGGGGACGAAAAACTGTTTTTT	CAIRATGDEKLFF
TRBV27	NA	TRBJ1-2	NA	TGTGCCAGCAGTGCCTGGGCGAACTATGGCTACACCTTC	CASSAWANYGYTF
TRBV5-1	TRBD1	TRBJ2-7	NA	TGCGCCAGCAGCTTGGCCTGGACAGGGGTCTCCTACGAGCAGTACTTC	CASSLAWTGVSYEQYF
TRBV28	NA	TRBJ2-5	NA	TGTGCCAGCAGTTTCATGGCAGGGGAAGAGACCCAGTACTTC	CASSFMAGEETQYF
TRBV12-3/TRBV12-4	NA	TRBJ1-1	NA	TGTGCCAGCGGTACCGCTGAAGCTTTCTTT	CASGTAEAFF
TRBV27	TRBD2	TRBJ2-1	NA	TGTGCCAGCAGTTTATGGCTAGCGGGGGGGCTGGGTGAGCAGTTCTTC	CASSLWLAGGLGEQFF
TRBV3-1/TRBV3-2	NA	TRBJ2-6	NA	TGTGCCAGCAGTCCTTCTGGGGCCAACGTCCTGACTTTC	CASSPSGANVLTF
TRBV24-1	TRBD2	TRBJ2-1	once	TGTGCCACCAGTGATTTGGGGCGGGGGGGCCTCGATGAGCAGTTCTTC	CATSDLGRGGLDEQFF
TRBV6-1	NA	TRBJ2-5	NA	TGTGCCAGCAGTGATATCAGGGAGACCCAGTACTTC	CASSDIRETQYF
TRBV4-1	NA	TRBJ2-5	NA	TGCGCCAGCAGTGGGGGAGAGACCCAGTACTTC	CASSGGETQYF
TRBV3-1/TRBV3-2	TRBD2	TRBJ2-1	NA	TGTGCCAGCAGCCTCGGGGGGTCCACCTACAATGAGCAGTTCTTC	CASSLGGSTYNEQFF
TRBV9	TRBD2	TRBJ2-3	once	TGTGCCAGCAGCGTAGATCCCCCGGGGGAGGGAGATACGCAGTATTTT	CASSVDPPGEGDTQYF
TRBV27	TRBD2	TRBJ2-7	NA	TGTGCCAGCGGGACTAGGCCACACGCCTCCTACGAGCAGTACTTC	CASGTRPHASYEQYF
TRBV3-1/TRBV3-2	TRBD2	TRBJ2-7	NA	TGTGCCAGCAGGGCTAGCGGGCACCACTACGAGCAGTACTTC	CASRASGHHYEQYF
TRBV5-6	TRBD1	TRBJ2-5	NA	TGTGCCAGCAGCTTTCCCGGGACAGGGGGCGAGACCCAGTACTTC	CASSFPGTGGETQYF
TRBV2	NA	TRBJ2-2	NA	TGTGCCAGCAGTGAAGCGCTTTCCCGGGGAGACACCGGGGAGCTGTTTTTT	CASSEALSRGDTGELFF
TRBV9	TRBD2	TRBJ2-3	NA	TGTGCCAGCAGCGTTTTCAGCACTAGCGGGTTAGATACGCAGTATTTT	CASSVFSTSGLDTQYF
TRBV19	NA	TRBJ2-1	once	TGTGCCAGTAGCACCTCTTCCGGGCCGGTTGAGCAGTTCTTC	CASSTSSGPVEQFF
TRBV4-3	NA	TRBJ1-6	once	TGCGCCAGCAGCCCAGCAAGATGGGGGCCGAATTCACCCCTCCACTTT	CASSPARWGPNSPLHF
TRBV5-1	TRBD2	TRBJ2-1	NA	TGCGCCAGCAGCCTTGCACTAGCGGGGGATTTAAATGAGCAGTTCTTC	CASSLALAGDLNEQFF
TRBV29-1	NA	TRBJ1-3	NA	TGCAGCGGGTACTCTGGAAACACCATATATTTT	CSGYSGNTIYF